These 17 T cell receptor beta chains came from one sample sequenced in a study of control samples from healthy donors and cancer patients. Assay: immunoSEQ multiplex PCR; the TCRdb copy retains only in-frame clones and omits some. The table lists about 160,000 clones, approximately 94% of them singletons. The specimen was PBMCs. These receptors were collected from a man in his sixties with colorectal cancer.

This chain uses TRBV18 with TRBJ1-2, with 7 positions matching TRBD1. The CDR3 runs to 15 residues. V trimming: 5 bases; J trimming: 4 bases; junction bases outside the gene matches: 10. The germline gives CDR1 KGHSH, CDR2 LQKENI. The DNA for the CDR3 is TGTGCCAGCTCAAGCTCCGGGACAGAAATCTATGGCTACACCTTC. Encoded protein: CASSSSGTEIYGYTF.

Points on this clone: This sample also contains other DNA sequences that code for the same CDR3. The rearrangement uses TRBV2 and TRBJ2-5; D uncertain. The length of the CDR3 is 10 residues. V was clipped by 6 bases and J by 5 bases, with 4 bases between them. The germline V gene has CDR1 SNHLY and CDR2 FYNNEI. The CDR3 nucleotides are TGTGCCAGCAGCTTGGAGACCCAGTACTTC. Protein sequence: CASSLETQYF.

The chain is built from TRBV18 and TRBJ2-5; D not certain. The CDR3 length is 13 residues. Germline CDR1 KGHSH, CDR2 LQKENI. The V end lost 2 bases, the J end lost 1 base, and 5 bases lay between the germline ends. CDR3 coding DNA: TGTGCCAGCTCACCAACGTCCCAAGAGACCCAGTACTTC. Residues: CASSPTSQETQYF.

The V call is TRBV6-1, the J call TRBJ2-2; D might be TRBD2 (6 bases). Trimming cost V 2 bases and J 7 bases, with 8 bases left between them. The CDR3 extends over 13 amino acids. Germline CDR1 is MNHNS and CDR2 is SASEGT. The CDR3 sequence is CASSEWGDGELFF. DNA for the CDR3: TGTGCCAGCAGTGAATGGGGGGACGGGGAGCTGTTTTTT.

The chain is built from TRBV11-2 and TRBJ1-1; D uncertain. V gave up 1 base and J gave up 6 bases, with 6 bases separating them. CDR3 length: 12 residues. Germline V gene data show CDR1 as SGHAT and CDR2 as FQNNGV. The CDR3 DNA reads as TGTGCCAGCAGCTTAGTCCTCTCTGAAGCTTTCTTT. Translating it yields CASSLVLSEAFF.

Notes on this clone: Different DNA sequences within this sample yield the same CDR3. The chain employs TRBV24-1 and TRBJ2-2; tentative D call: TRBD2 (5 bases). V was shortened by 7 bases and J by 2 bases, with 7 bases between the two germline ends. Germline loops: CDR1 KGHDR, CDR2 SFDVKD. The CDR3 extends over 13 amino acids. Written as DNA, the CDR3 is TGTGCCACCAGGGACTCTAACACCGGGGAGCTGTTTTTT. Its translation is CATRDSNTGELFF.

The V gene is TRBV5-1, the J gene TRBJ2-3, with 12 bases lining up with TRBD1. After removal of 0 bases from V and 2 bases from J, the junction contained 7 bases not matched to a gene. In germline, CDR1 is SGHRS, CDR2 YFSETQ. This CDR3 region has 18 residues. CDR3 loop: CASSLGDRGRRTTDTQYF. The CDR3 DNA follows: TGCGCCAGCAGCTTGGGGGACAGGGGGCGACGGACCACAGATACGCAGTATTTT.

The chain recombines TRBV7-6 with TRBJ1-2; 9 bases line up with TRBD1. Germline V gene lookup returns CDR1 SGHVS and CDR2 FNYEAQ. The J segment lost 4 bases and the V segment lost 5 bases, leaving 5 bases of the junction unmatched. The CDR3 runs 14 residues. CDR3 amino acids: CASSPGQGGYGYTF. DNA of the CDR3: TGTGCCAGCAGCCCGGGACAGGGCGGCTATGGCTACACCTTC. The variable domain in full, with the rest retrieved from reference TRBV7-6 and TRBJ1-2, is GAGVSQSPRYKVTKRGQDVALRCDPISGHVSLYWYRQALGQGPEFLTYFNYEAQQDKSGLPNDRFSAERPEGSISTLTIQRTEQRDSAMYRCASSPGQGGYGYTFGSGTRLTVV.

The rearrangement links TRBV27 to TRBJ2-2, with no clear D. The germline gives CDR1 MNHEY, CDR2 SMNVEV (reference sequence). V lost 5 bases to trimming and J lost 7 bases, with 8 bases between them. This CDR3 has 12 amino acids. The CDR3 protein is CASSPRSGELFF. The DNA for the CDR3 is TGTGCCAGCAGTCCCCGGAGCGGGGAGCTGTTTTTT.

The chain links TRBV14 to TRBJ1-3; no clear D. V was pared by 4 bases and J by 8 bases, with 15 bases between. The CDR3 runs to 14 residues. The germline V gene encodes CDR1 SGHDN and CDR2 FVKESK. CDR3 DNA: TGTGCCAGCAGCCCCCTGGGCCGAACCTACACCATATATTTT. Protein sequence: CASSPLGRTYTIYF. Supplemented by reference TRBV14 and TRBJ1-3, the full variable domain reads EAGVTQFPSHSVIEKGQTVTLRCDPISGHDNLYWYRRVMGKEIKFLLHFVKESKQDESGMPNNRFLAERTGGTYSTLKVQPAELEDSGVYFCASSPLGRTYTIYFGEGSWLTVV.

V gene TRBV18 combines with J gene TRBJ2-1; D not resolved. The CDR3 contains 14 residues. The germline V and J ends were trimmed by 3 bases and 9 bases, with 15 bases remaining between them. Germline CDR1 reads KGHSH; CDR2 reads LQKENI. CDR3 in DNA: TGTGCCAGCTCACCCCCTTCCCCCTACGGTGAGCAGTTCTTC. Amino acids: CASSPPSPYGEQFF.

This chain connects TRBV7-9 to TRBJ2-3; D is unclear. Germline V gene lookup returns CDR1 SEHNR and CDR2 FQNEAQ (reference sequence). This CDR3 region has 15 residues. V was shortened by 1 base and J by 3 bases, with 11 bases between the two germline ends. The CDR3 loop reads CASSLVVALTDTQYF. DNA for the CDR3: TGTGCCAGCAGCTTAGTGGTGGCCTTAACAGATACGCAGTATTTT.

A single count supports this clone. This rearrangement joins TRBV7-2 to TRBJ1-4; 8 nucleotides agree with TRBD1. V was pared by 1 base and J by 3 bases, with 1 base of the junction left unmatched. In germline, CDR1 is SGHTA, CDR2 FQGNSA. This CDR3 has 15 residues. CDR3 residues: CASSLGTGPNEKLFF. DNA for the CDR3: TGTGCCAGCAGCTTAGGGACAGGGCCTAATGAAAAACTGTTTTTT.

V is TRBV7-9 and J is TRBJ2-7, with D possibly matching TRBD2 (5 bases). Trimming left V 3 bases short and J 5 bases short, with 5 bases between. The CDR3 spans 11 residues. The V gene's germline CDR1 is SEHNR and CDR2 FQNEAQ (reference sequence). Here the CDR3 reads CASSFGNEQYF. In DNA form, the CDR3 reads TGTGCCAGCAGCTTCGGGAACGAGCAGTACTTC.

The chain combines TRBV11-2 with TRBJ2-5, with TRBD1 matching 9 bases. Germline V gene data show CDR1 as SGHAT and CDR2 as FQNNGV. The CDR3 totals 15 residues. Losses at the gene ends were 5 bases for V and 5 bases for J; bases not matched to a gene: 9. The CDR3 DNA reads TGTGCCAGCAGCCTTGGGACAGGGAACGGCGAGACCCAGTACTTC. Amino acid sequence: CASSLGTGNGETQYF. Complete variable domain (other parts from reference TRBV11-2 and TRBJ2-5): EAGVAQSPRYKIIEKRQSVAFWCNPISGHATLYWYQQILGQGPKLLIQFQNNGVVDDSQLPKDRFSAERLKGVDSTLKIQPAKLEDSAVYLCASSLGTGNGETQYFGPGTRLLVL.

The chain carries TRBV5-4 and TRBJ1-2; TRBD1 might be the D (5 bases). Germline V CDR1 and CDR2: SGHNT, YYREEE (reference sequence). The CDR3 length is 14 residues. Trimming left V 3 bases short and J 8 bases short, with 17 bases between. In DNA, the CDR3 is TGTGCCAGCAGCTGGGGGAACGCGGTCGGCGGCTACACCTTC. This translates into CASSWGNAVGGYTF. Full variable domain (remainder filled in from reference TRBV5-4 and TRBJ1-2): ETGVTQSPTHLIKTRGQQVTLRCSSQSGHNTVSWYQQALGQGPQFIFQYYREEENGRGNFPPRFSGLQFPNYSSELNVNALELDDSALYLCASSWGNAVGGYTFGSGTRLTVV.

This clone was seen just once. The V gene is TRBV27, the J gene TRBJ2-7, with D perhaps matching TRBD1 (5 bases). V lost 8 bases, J lost 3 bases, and 14 bases lay in between. In germline, CDR1 is MNHEY, CDR2 SMNVEV (reference sequence). The CDR3 is made up of 13 amino acids. CDR3 residues: CASSWGTGYEQYF. CDR3 DNA: TGTGCCAGCTCTTGGGGCACCGGCTACGAGCAGTACTTC.